Each of the 9 T cell receptor beta chains below was sequenced from the same sample in a study of technical replicates of blood from several donors. Using immunoSEQ multiplex PCR, the repertoire was profiled, and TCRdb retains in-frame clones only, with some absent. Here the sample spans around 81,000 clones, approximately 75% being singletons. The specimen was PBMCs. The source is a human donor in good health. Some clones in this sample may be carry-over from other donors' samples.

The chain recombines TRBV6-5 with TRBJ2-1, with TRBD2 identical over 8 bases. Germline CDR1 and CDR2: MNHEY and SVGAGI. The V gene end was trimmed by 2 bases and the J gene end by 2 bases; junction bases not matched to a gene: 2. The CDR3 length is 15 residues. This CDR3 reads CASSYRGGPYNEQFF. CDR3 bases: TGTGCCAGCAGTTACCGGGGGGGCCCCTACAATGAGCAGTTCTTC.

The chain carries TRBV16 and TRBJ2-7; D is possibly TRBD2 (7 bases). Per germline, CDR1 KGHSY and CDR2 FQNENV. This CDR3 region has 13 residues. V was shortened by 9 bases and J by 3 bases, with 15 bases between the two germline ends. CDR3 amino acids: CASTGGSVYEQYF. In DNA, the CDR3 is TGTGCCAGTACGGGGGGCAGCGTCTACGAGCAGTACTTC.

The chain has TRBV4-1 and TRBJ2-2; D may be TRBD1 (6 bases). CDR1 and CDR2 from the germline V gene are MGHRA and YSYEKL. The germline V and J ends were trimmed by 3 bases and 7 bases, with 15 bases remaining between them. This CDR3 is 15 amino acids long. The CDR3 protein is CASSHATGIDGELFF. CDR3 in DNA: TGCGCCAGCAGCCACGCAACAGGGATCGACGGGGAGCTGTTTTTT.

This chain links TRBV18 with TRBJ2-7; TRBD1 is a possible D gene (6 bases). The germline V and J ends were trimmed by 2 bases and 5 bases, with 10 bases remaining between them. The CDR3 length is 13 residues. CDR1 and CDR2 (germline): KGHSH, LQKENI. DNA of the CDR3: TGTGCCAGCTCACCAGCAGGGGAGAACGAGCAGTACTTC. Translation gives CASSPAGENEQYF.

The J gene is TRBJ2-1, the V gene TRBV5-1; the match to TRBD1 covers 10 bases. The ends lost 5 bases at V and 6 bases at J; junction bases unmatched: 5. Germline-derived CDR1 and CDR2 are SGHRS and YFSETQ. This CDR3 comprises 14 residues. The CDR3 nucleotides read TGCGCCAGCAGTCTAGACAGGGGGCCCAATGAGCAGTTCTTC. Its translation: CASSLDRGPNEQFF. Full variable domain (missing parts from reference TRBV5-1 and TRBJ2-1): KAGVTQTPRYLIKTRGQQVTLSCSPISGHRSVSWYQQTPGQGLQFLFEYFSETQRNKGNFPGRFSGRQFSNSRSEMNVSTLELGDSALYLCASSLDRGPNEQFFGPGTRLTVL.

The chain is built from TRBV7-9 and TRBJ1-2; TRBD1 matches 8 bases. Germline CDR1 and CDR2: SEHNR and FQNEAQ (reference sequence). V was clipped by 5 bases and J by 8 bases; unmatched bases: 13. The CDR3 has 15 amino acids. CDR3 DNA: TGTGCCAGCAGCCGGGAGGACAGGGCCCTTGGAGGCTACACCTTC. It encodes CASSREDRALGGYTF.

Worth noting for this clone: The sample holds other DNA sequences that translate to the same CDR3. The rearrangement joins TRBV18 to TRBJ2-5; a possible D gene is TRBD2 (5 bases). Trimming removed 3 bases from V and 2 bases from J, with 10 bases in between. The CDR3 has 14 amino acids. The germline V gene encodes CDR1 KGHSH and CDR2 LQKENI. The CDR3 DNA reads as TGTGCCAGCTCACCCCCGTCGGGGCAAGAGACCCAGTACTTC. Protein sequence: CASSPPSGQETQYF.

V is TRBV7-2 and J is TRBJ2-2; 15 bases map to TRBD2. The CDR3 extends over 18 amino acids. V shed 4 bases and J 2 bases; nucleotides not matched to a gene: 5. CDR1 and CDR2 (germline): SGHTA, FQGNSA. CDR3 region: CASSSRGLAGGNTGELFF. The CDR3 nucleotides are TGTGCCAGCAGCTCACGGGGACTAGCGGGGGGAAACACCGGGGAGCTGTTTTTT.

The J gene is TRBJ1-1, the V gene TRBV19; 9 positions match TRBD1. V lost 3 bases to trimming and J lost 4 bases; unmatched junction nucleotides: 6. The CDR3 has 15 amino acids. Germline V gene data show CDR1 as LNHDA and CDR2 as SQIVND (reference sequence). CDR3 region: CASSISGQGFTEAFF. The CDR3 region has the DNA TGTGCCAGTAGTATCTCAGGACAGGGGTTCACTGAAGCTTTCTTT.